This T cell receptor (beta chain) emerged from a study of HIV-infected patients and healthy controls. Overall study context: Total CDR3 counts per chain did not differ significantly between patients and controls. General study points: HLA types of the donors remained undetermined.

Alpha and beta constant-region primers primed reverse transcription of approximately 460 ng RNA. Alpha and beta chain libraries were made separately by chain-specific third strand synthesis with multiplexing indices. A single record per CDR3 protein comes from TCRdb applying MiXCR to the 5' RACE reads. The table includes some 8,600 distinct CDR3 sequences, approximately 9.1% detected once. Germline V gives CDR1 SGHTA, CDR2 FQGNSA. V was clipped by 5 bases and J by 3 bases, with 14 bases between them. The CDR3 is made up of 15 amino acids. Follow-up blood was drawn about 14 weeks, roughly three months, after antiretroviral therapy began. No cell fractionation was done, so the repertoire covers all unsorted peripheral blood T cells. This clonotype appeared many times. Its antigen is unidentified.

This sample comprised blood, obtained during antiretroviral therapy. J is TRBJ2-1 and V is TRBV7-2; perhaps TRBD2 as D (6 bases). The source is an adult with HIV infection. The CDR3 nucleotides are TGTGCCAGCAGCCCATCTAGCGTCGGCTACAATGAGCAGTTCTTC. Translating gives CASSPSSVGYNEQFF.